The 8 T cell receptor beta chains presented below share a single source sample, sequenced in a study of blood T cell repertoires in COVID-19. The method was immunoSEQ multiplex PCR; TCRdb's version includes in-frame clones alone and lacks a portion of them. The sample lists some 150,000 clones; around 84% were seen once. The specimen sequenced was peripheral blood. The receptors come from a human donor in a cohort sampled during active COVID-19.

CDR3 DNA sequence: TGTGCCAGCAGTGAATTCGCCTATACAGATACGCAGTATTTT. This codes for CASSEFAYTDTQYF. The chain links TRBV25-1 to TRBJ2-3; D is unclear. The CDR3 covers 14 residues. Trimming cost V 1 base and J 3 bases, with 8 bases left between them. Germline assignment: CDR1 MGHDK and CDR2 SYGVNS.

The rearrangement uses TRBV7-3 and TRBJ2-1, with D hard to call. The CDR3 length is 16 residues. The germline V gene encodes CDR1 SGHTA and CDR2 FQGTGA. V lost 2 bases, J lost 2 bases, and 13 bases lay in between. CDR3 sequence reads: CASSLEHALAYNEQFF. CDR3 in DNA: TGTGCCAGCAGCTTAGAACATGCCCTCGCCTACAATGAGCAGTTCTTC. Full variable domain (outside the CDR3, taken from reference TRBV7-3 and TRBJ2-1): GAGVSQTPSNKVTEKGKYVELRCDPISGHTALYWYRQSLGQGPEFLIYFQGTGAADDSGLPNDRFFAVRPEGSVSTLKIQRTERGDSAVYLCASSLEHALAYNEQFFGPGTRLTVL.

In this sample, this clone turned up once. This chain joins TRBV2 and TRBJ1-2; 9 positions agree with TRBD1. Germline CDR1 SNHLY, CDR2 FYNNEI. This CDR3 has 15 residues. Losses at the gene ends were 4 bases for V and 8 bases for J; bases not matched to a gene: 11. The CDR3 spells CASSGGLSDRGGYTF. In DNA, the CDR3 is TGTGCCAGCAGTGGCGGACTCTCGGACAGGGGCGGCTACACCTTC.

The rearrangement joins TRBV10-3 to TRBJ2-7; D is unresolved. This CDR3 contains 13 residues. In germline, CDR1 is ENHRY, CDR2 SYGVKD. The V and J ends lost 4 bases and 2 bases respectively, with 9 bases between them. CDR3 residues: CAISVGRTYEQYF. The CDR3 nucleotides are TGTGCCATCAGTGTGGGCAGAACCTACGAGCAGTACTTC.

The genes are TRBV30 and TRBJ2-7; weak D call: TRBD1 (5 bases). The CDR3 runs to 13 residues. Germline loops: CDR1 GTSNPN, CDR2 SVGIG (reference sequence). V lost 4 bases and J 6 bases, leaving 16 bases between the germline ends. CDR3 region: CAWTSGSLGEQYF. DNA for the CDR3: TGTGCCTGGACTTCAGGGTCCTTGGGCGAGCAGTACTTC.

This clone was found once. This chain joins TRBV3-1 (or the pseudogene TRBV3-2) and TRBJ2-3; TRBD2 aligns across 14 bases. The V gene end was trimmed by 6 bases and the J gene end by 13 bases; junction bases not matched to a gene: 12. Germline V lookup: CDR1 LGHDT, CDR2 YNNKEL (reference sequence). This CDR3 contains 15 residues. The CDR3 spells CASSQTSGGAFEEYF. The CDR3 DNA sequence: TGTGCCAGCAGTCAGACTAGCGGGGGGGCGTTTGAGGAGTATTTT.

CDR3 in DNA: TGTGCCAGCAGTTCCCTTAGTACGGCGGGGGACATTCAGTACTTC. It is translated as CASSSLSTAGDIQYF. This rearrangement joins TRBV28 to TRBJ2-4; 7 bases map to TRBD2. The ends lost 4 bases at V and 8 bases at J; junction bases unmatched: 11. CDR1 and CDR2 (germline): MDHEN, SYDVKM. This CDR3 comprises 15 residues.

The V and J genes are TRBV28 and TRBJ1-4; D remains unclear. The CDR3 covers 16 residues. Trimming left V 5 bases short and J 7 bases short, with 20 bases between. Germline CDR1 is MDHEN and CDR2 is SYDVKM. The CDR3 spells CASSTLGGGRGEKLFF. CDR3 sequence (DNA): TGTGCCAGCAGTACGCTCGGTGGAGGTCGTGGTGAAAAACTGTTTTTT.